These 25 T cell receptor beta chains were sequenced from one sample in a study of control samples from healthy donors and cancer patients. Assay used: immunoSEQ multiplex PCR; TCRdb lists only in-frame clones, some missing. The repertoire holds 90,000 to 100,000 clones, 70% to 80% seen once, with about 10% in the top ten. Sequenced material: blood. Source of these receptors: a woman between 25 and 40 years old in good health.

V and J are TRBV3-1 (or the pseudogene TRBV3-2) and TRBJ2-7, with D possibly being TRBD2 (5 bases). The CDR3 is 13 residues long. V shed 6 bases and J shed 3 bases, with 12 bases lying between them. The germline gives CDR1 LGHDT, CDR2 YNNKEL (reference sequence). This CDR3 is CASRSTNNYEQYF. CDR3 sequence (DNA): TGTGCCAGCAGGTCGACTAACAACTACGAGCAGTACTTC.

Only one count was recorded for this clone. The chain has TRBV5-6 and TRBJ1-5, with D perhaps TRBD1 (6 bases). V lost 1 base, J lost 0 bases, and 11 bases lay in between. Germline V lookup: CDR1 SGHDT, CDR2 YYEEEE. The CDR3 sequence is 16 residues long. The CDR3 is CASSLSIRGSNQPQHF. The CDR3 nucleotides read TGTGCCAGCAGCTTGAGTATCAGGGGTAGCAATCAGCCCCAGCATTTT.

This clone was counted ten times or more. V usage is TRBV2 and J usage is TRBJ2-5; 10 bases are a match to TRBD2. The CDR3 length is 15 residues. The V segment lost 6 bases and the J segment 4 bases; nucleotides outside the gene matches: 8. From germline, CDR1 is SNHLY and CDR2 FYNNEI. CDR3 loop: CASRRPAGGAETQYF. The CDR3 DNA reads as TGTGCCAGCAGGAGGCCAGCGGGGGGGGCAGAGACCCAGTACTTC.

This chain connects TRBV6-5 to TRBJ1-2; D call uncertain. The germline V and J ends were trimmed by 2 bases and 3 bases, with 7 bases remaining between them. Germline CDR1 and CDR2: MNHEY and SVGAGI. This CDR3 region has 13 residues. The CDR3 DNA follows: TGTGCCAGCAGTTACGCAGATTACTATGGCTACACCTTC. This gives the protein CASSYADYYGYTF.

V is TRBV19 and J is TRBJ2-1; TRBD1 is a possible D gene (6 bases). Germline CDR1 is LNHDA and CDR2 is SQIVND (reference sequence). The CDR3 consists of 17 residues. The V and J ends lost 3 bases and 7 bases respectively, with 22 bases between them. CDR3 protein: CASSIGTTRVIRNEQFF. Written as DNA, the CDR3 is TGTGCCAGTAGTATCGGGACAACCCGGGTAATAAGGAATGAGCAGTTCTTC.

Comment on this clone: At the DNA level, this CDR3 is encoded by other sequences in the same sample as well. J is TRBJ1-2 and V is TRBV12-3 or TRBV12-4, with TRBD1 identical over 9 bases. The CDR3 has 13 amino acids. The junction had 2 bases not matched to a gene; V was cut back by 6 bases and J by 3 bases. The DNA for the CDR3 is TGTGCCAGCAGCGGACAGGGGTACTATGGCTACACCTTC. Protein product: CASSGQGYYGYTF.

V gene TRBV19 combines with J gene TRBJ1-6, with 10 bases lining up with TRBD1. The CDR3 is 16 residues long. The V and J ends lost 3 bases and 12 bases, in that order; junction bases with no gene match: 11. Per germline, CDR1 LNHDA and CDR2 SQIVND (reference sequence). This CDR3 is CASSMGIGTGAIPLHF. The CDR3 bases are TGTGCCAGTAGTATGGGGATCGGGACAGGGGCAATACCCCTCCACTTT.

This clone has just a few counts. The chain couples TRBV25-1 to TRBJ2-5; TRBD1 is a possible D gene (5 bases). The CDR3 is made up of 13 amino acids. Trimming took off 7 bases at V and 2 bases at J, with 11 bases between the two ends. The germline V gene encodes CDR1 MGHDK and CDR2 SYGVNS. CDR3 nucleotides: TGTGCCAGCAAGAAAAGGGGTCAAGAGACCCAGTACTTC. Its translation: CASKKRGQETQYF.

This chain connects TRBV11-3 to TRBJ2-5; 8 bases align to TRBD1. From germline, CDR1 is SGHNT and CDR2 YENEEA. V trimming: 2 bases; J trimming: 2 bases; junction bases outside the gene matches: 16. This CDR3 spans 19 amino acids. The CDR3 sequence: CASSLPHGQGDLTQETQYF. The CDR3 DNA reads TGTGCCAGCAGCTTACCCCATGGACAGGGCGACTTGACACAAGAGACCCAGTACTTC.

The V gene is TRBV27, the J gene TRBJ2-1, with a weak D call TRBD2 (7 bases). This CDR3 has 15 amino acids. Germline loops: CDR1 MNHEY, CDR2 SMNVEV (reference sequence). V lost 6 bases and J 5 bases, leaving 17 bases between the germline ends. In DNA, the CDR3 is TGTGCCAGCAGCATTTGGGGGGGCCCAAACAATGAGCAGTTCTTC. Protein: CASSIWGGPNNEQFF.

The chain links TRBV7-6 to TRBJ1-1; 9 bases match TRBD1. CDR1 and CDR2 (germline): SGHVS, FNYEAQ. The J segment lost 4 bases and the V segment lost 2 bases, leaving 11 bases of the junction unmatched. This CDR3 is 17 amino acids long. The CDR3 spells CASSLTGGAPPSTEAFF. CDR3 bases: TGTGCCAGCAGCTTAACAGGGGGCGCACCCCCCTCCACTGAAGCTTTCTTT.

The chain carries TRBV21-1 and TRBJ2-7. TRBV21-1 is a recognized pseudogene. The CDR3 is 15 amino acids. The CDR3 is CASSKVRGGTYEQYF. The CDR3 region has the DNA TGTGCCAGCAGCAAGGTACGAGGGGGGACCTACGAGCAGTACTTC.

This clone showed up just a few times. The CDR3 loop is CASSQGQGVGQPQHF. The CDR3 coding sequence is TGCGCCAGCAGCCAAGGACAGGGCGTGGGTCAGCCCCAGCATTTT. The chain links TRBV4-1 to TRBJ1-5; 7 nucleotides agree with TRBD1. V gave up 1 base and J gave up 6 bases; unmatched junction bases: 6. Germline CDR1 MGHRA, CDR2 YSYEKL. This CDR3 spans 15 amino acids.

The chain links TRBV30 to TRBJ2-3; D ambiguous. Between the trimmed V and J ends, which lost 1 base and 7 bases, there was a span of 15 bases. The germline CDR1 and CDR2 sequences are GTSNPN and SVGIG (reference sequence). The CDR3 extends over 14 amino acids. In DNA, the CDR3 is TGTGCCTGGAGTGAGGGCCTCGCCATAAATACGCAGTATTTT. It is translated as CAWSEGLAINTQYF.

This clone turned up a few times. The chain carries TRBV7-2 and TRBJ1-1; weak D call: TRBD1 (6 bases). The CDR3 runs 15 residues. The V gene lost 4 bases and the J gene lost 0 bases, with 12 bases spanning the gap. The germline gives CDR1 SGHTA, CDR2 FQGNSA. In DNA form, the CDR3 reads TGTGCCAGCAGCTCGTCGGGGGGCATGAACACTGAAGCTTTCTTT. Encoded protein: CASSSSGGMNTEAFF. The variable domain in full, completed from reference TRBV7-2 and TRBJ1-1, reads GAGVSQSPSNKVTEKGKDVELRCDPISGHTALYWYRQSLGQGLEFLIYFQGNSAPDKSGLPSDRFSAERTGGSVSTLTIQRTQQEDSAVYLCASSSSGGMNTEAFFGQGTRLTVV.

The chain uses TRBV19 and TRBJ1-5; no clear D. There are 11 residues in the CDR3. Deletions cut 1 base from V and 9 bases from J, with 4 bases between. Germline assignment: CDR1 LNHDA and CDR2 SQIVND (reference sequence). The CDR3 is CASSIAGPQHF. CDR3 DNA: TGTGCCAGTAGTATAGCCGGGCCCCAGCATTTT.

CDR3: CASSLPTSTRGGYTF. The CDR3 DNA sequence: TGTGCCAGCAGCTTGCCTACCAGTACCCGAGGAGGCTACACCTTC. The rearrangement links TRBV5-6 to TRBJ1-2; D gene unclear. With 1 base removed from V and 8 bases from J, the gap between germline ends came to 18 bases. The CDR3 is made up of 15 amino acids. The germline gives CDR1 SGHDT, CDR2 YYEEEE.

The rearrangement joins TRBV2 to TRBJ2-2; 8 bases fit TRBD1. Germline-derived CDR1 and CDR2 are SNHLY and FYNNEI. The CDR3 totals 15 residues. V lost 2 bases to trimming and J lost 4 bases; unmatched junction nucleotides: 3. The CDR3 coding sequence is TGTGCCAGCAGTGAAAACAGGGGGAGCACCGGGGAGCTGTTTTTT. Its protein is CASSENRGSTGELFF.

V usage is TRBV3-1 (or the pseudogene TRBV3-2) and J usage is TRBJ2-3, with TRBD2 matching 9 bases. The CDR3 totals 16 residues. Trimming at V came to 4 bases and at J to 0 bases, leaving 5 bases not matched to a gene. Per germline, CDR1 LGHDT and CDR2 YNNKEL (reference sequence). This CDR3 is CASSRDSGGSTDTQYF. In nucleotides, the CDR3 is TGTGCCAGCAGCCGAGATAGCGGGGGTAGCACAGATACGCAGTATTTT.

V is TRBV5-1 and J is TRBJ2-7, with D uncertain. With 3 bases removed from V and 4 bases from J, the gap between germline ends came to 14 bases. This CDR3 has 14 residues. CDR1 and CDR2 from the germline V gene are SGHRS and YFSETQ. For the CDR3, the DNA is TGCGCCAGCAGCTACGATCCCGTGGGGTACGAGCAGTACTTC. Encoded protein: CASSYDPVGYEQYF.

The rearrangement uses TRBV7-8 and TRBJ2-5; no clear D gene. Between the trimmed V and J ends, which lost 5 bases and 1 base, there was a span of 8 bases. Germline values: CDR1 SGHVS, CDR2 FQNEAQ. The CDR3 totals 13 residues. CDR3 amino acids: CASSRRVQETQYF. The DNA for the CDR3 is TGTGCCAGCAGCCGCCGGGTCCAAGAGACCCAGTACTTC.

This clone was detected a few times. The V and J genes are TRBV9 and TRBJ2-1, with TRBD2 matching over 11 bases. Looked up from germline, CDR1 is SGDLS and CDR2 is YYNGEE. The CDR3 runs to 15 residues. The junction had 0 bases not matched to a gene; V was cut back by 0 bases and J by 4 bases. The DNA of the CDR3 is TGTGCCAGCAGCGTAGCTAGCGGGGGGTACAATGAGCAGTTCTTC. This gives the protein CASSVASGGYNEQFF.

In its sample, this clone was seen many times. The chain joins TRBV9 to TRBJ1-1, with D uncertain. Deletions cut 0 bases from V and 2 bases from J, with 5 bases between. Germline CDR1 reads SGDLS; CDR2 reads YYNGEE. This CDR3 spans 13 amino acids. The CDR3 loop is CASSVGFNTEAFF. CDR3 DNA sequence: TGTGCCAGCAGCGTAGGCTTTAACACTGAAGCTTTCTTT.

J is TRBJ2-3 and V is TRBV6-6; D remains unclear. V lost 6 bases to trimming and J lost 0 bases, with 13 bases between them. CDR3 length: 15 amino acids. Germline CDR1 reads MNHNY; CDR2 reads SVGAGI (reference sequence). CDR3 sequence: CASSSLAGSTDTQYF. The CDR3 bases are TGTGCCAGCAGCTCACTTGCCGGGAGCACAGATACGCAGTATTTT.

J is TRBJ1-5 and V is TRBV9, with no clear D. Per the germline V gene, CDR1 is SGDLS and CDR2 is YYNGEE. CDR3 size: 14 residues. Trimming removed 5 bases at V and 4 bases at J, with 13 bases between. The CDR3 DNA reads TGTGCCAGCAGTCCCGGGCCACTGAATCAGCCCCAGCATTTT. This sequence encodes CASSPGPLNQPQHF.